Presented here are 20 T cell receptor beta chains from one specimen sequenced in a study of response to subunit inactivated influenza vaccine. One entry per CDR3 protein, called by TCRdb with MiXCR from the RT-PCR reads. The sample consists of about 500,000 distinct CDR3 sequences, approximately 15% of them appearing once. This specimen consisted of CD4+ T cells sorted from PBMCs, obtained around 25 months after vaccination. The receptors here all came from a man in his fifties or sixties who received an inactivated influenza vaccine.

This clonotype was seen repeatedly, ten times or more. The rearrangement links TRBV29-1 to TRBJ2-7; TRBD2 might be the D (7 bases). CDR1 and CDR2 (germline): SQVTM, ANQGSEA. V was pared by 4 bases and J by 6 bases, with 22 bases between. There are 15 residues in the CDR3. The CDR3 DNA reads TGCAGCGTTGCCCAGGAGGGGGGGAGGCGATCCGAGCAGTACTTC. Its translation is CSVAQEGGRRSEQYF.

The chain employs TRBV28 and TRBJ2-1, with 7 bases lining up with TRBD2. Germline trimming cut 7 bases from V and 4 bases from J; bases unmatched to any gene: 10. There are 15 residues in the CDR3. Germline values: CDR1 MDHEN, CDR2 SYDVKM. CDR3 sequence: CASIHPGREYNEQFF. The CDR3 DNA reads TGTGCCAGCATACATCCGGGGAGGGAATACAATGAGCAGTTCTTC. Supplemented by reference TRBV28 and TRBJ2-1, the full variable domain reads DVKVTQSSRYLVKRTGEKVFLECVQDMDHENMFWYRQDPGLGLRLIYFSYDVKMKEKGDIPEGYSVSREKKERFSLILESASTNQTSMYLCASIHPGREYNEQFFGPGTRLTVL.

This clonotype was observed many times. The chain couples TRBV5-1 to TRBJ2-3; the D gene is possibly TRBD1 (5 bases). V was clipped by 3 bases and J by 0 bases, with 8 bases between them. Per germline, CDR1 SGHRS and CDR2 YFSETQ. The CDR3 has 14 amino acids. CDR3 region: CASSSRASTDTQYF. CDR3 nucleotide sequence: TGCGCCAGCAGCTCCAGGGCTAGCACAGATACGCAGTATTTT.

J is TRBJ2-6 and V is TRBV20-1, with a tentative D call TRBD1 (6 bases). This CDR3 is 16 amino acids long. V was clipped by 2 bases and J by 2 bases, with 13 bases between them. Germline V gives CDR1 DFQATT, CDR2 SNEGSKA (reference sequence). The chain's CDR3 is CSARTDTGTGANVLTF. Here the CDR3 DNA reads TGCAGTGCTAGAACAGACACAGGGACTGGGGCCAACGTCCTGACTTTC.

This clonotype was observed a few times. J is TRBJ2-3 and V is TRBV7-9, with D possibly matching TRBD2 (5 bases). The germline gives CDR1 SEHNR, CDR2 FQNEAQ (reference sequence). The CDR3 runs to 15 residues. V gave up 3 bases and J gave up 1 base, with 11 bases separating them. The CDR3 DNA reads TGTGCCAGCAGCTTGGAGGTTATTGGCACAGATACGCAGTATTTT. This translates into CASSLEVIGTDTQYF.

This clonotype turned up a few times. The chain links TRBV29-1 to TRBJ2-2, with TRBD1 matching 8 bases. This CDR3 region has 14 residues. J was trimmed by 3 bases and V by 7 bases; bases with no gene match: 7. Germline CDR1 is SQVTM and CDR2 is ANQGSEA. CDR3 amino acids: CSGAGTGYTGELFF. Here the CDR3 DNA reads TGCAGCGGGGCCGGGACAGGATACACCGGGGAGCTGTTTTTT.

This clonotype has a handful of counts. The V and J genes are TRBV4-3 and TRBJ2-7; 10 bases are shared with TRBD2. From germline, CDR1 is LGHNA and CDR2 YSLEER. The CDR3 sequence is 15 residues long. Trimming took 4 bases from V and 4 from J; bases not matched to a gene: 7. DNA of the CDR3: TGCGCCAGCAGCCCGAGACTAGCGGGTATATACGAGCAGTACTTC. Protein: CASSPRLAGIYEQYF.

The chain couples TRBV6-1 to TRBJ1-2, with a possible D match to TRBD1 (5 bases). This CDR3 contains 14 residues. Deletions cut 6 bases from V and 2 bases from J, with 13 bases between. CDR1 and CDR2 from the germline V gene are MNHNS and SASEGT. The CDR3 sequence is CASSPGRQNYGYTF. CDR3 sequence (DNA): TGTGCCAGCAGCCCGGGACGGCAAAACTATGGCTACACCTTC.

This clonotype came up many times. The J gene is TRBJ2-5, the V gene TRBV12-3 or TRBV12-4; weak D call: TRBD2 (6 bases). V dropped 1 base and J dropped 2 bases, with 8 bases sitting between them. The CDR3 contains 14 residues. The CDR3 spells CASSLGGRQETQYF. The CDR3 DNA sequence: TGTGCCAGCAGTTTAGGGGGGAGGCAAGAGACCCAGTACTTC.

This sequence joins TRBV29-1 and TRBJ2-3; 10 bases line up with TRBD2. After removal of 6 bases from V and 1 base from J, the junction contained 7 bases not matched to a gene. Germline V gives CDR1 SQVTM, CDR2 ANQGSEA. The CDR3 is made up of 15 amino acids. The CDR3, as DNA: TGCAGCGTCTCGCCCGGGACTAGCGGCACAGATACGCAGTATTTT. Its translation is CSVSPGTSGTDTQYF.

The gene calls are TRBV7-9 and TRBJ2-1; 7 bases fit TRBD2. CDR1 SEHNR and CDR2 FQNEAQ come from the germline V gene (reference sequence). This CDR3 contains 17 residues. V was clipped by 5 bases and J by 7 bases; unmatched bases: 17. CDR3 sequence: CASSIMSGGRGMNEQFF. For the CDR3, the DNA is TGTGCCAGCAGCATTATGTCGGGCGGGAGAGGGATGAATGAGCAGTTCTTC.

The rearrangement uses TRBV12-3 or TRBV12-4 and TRBJ2-1, with TRBD2 matching 9 bases. There are 15 residues in the CDR3. Trimming at V came to 2 bases and at J to 4 bases, leaving 3 bases not matched to a gene. The CDR3 region is CASSLSGRPYNEQFF. Written as DNA, the CDR3 is TGTGCCAGCAGTTTAAGCGGGAGGCCTTACAATGAGCAGTTCTTC.

This clonotype was seen repeatedly, ten times or more. This sequence joins TRBV20-1 and TRBJ2-1; D tentatively reads TRBD1 or TRBD2 (7 bases each). The length of the CDR3 is 14 residues. V was shortened by 6 bases and J by 8 bases, with 20 bases between the two germline ends. Germline CDR1 is DFQATT and CDR2 is SNEGSKA (reference sequence). The CDR3 DNA follows: TGCAGTGCAAAAAGACTAGCAGGGGGGGATGAGCAGTTCTTC. Protein product: CSAKRLAGGDEQFF.

This clonotype turned up a few times. The chain recombines TRBV20-1 with TRBJ2-1, with 9 positions matching TRBD1. Germline V gene lookup returns CDR1 DFQATT and CDR2 SNEGSKA (reference sequence). The CDR3 loop spans 14 amino acids. V lost 3 bases to trimming and J lost 3 bases; unmatched junction nucleotides: 3. The CDR3 loop is CSASRTGDYNEQFF. CDR3 bases: TGCAGTGCTAGCCGGACAGGGGACTACAATGAGCAGTTCTTC.

The chain combines TRBV2 with TRBJ1-4, with a tentative D call TRBD1 (5 bases). Trimming pared 7 bases from V and 12 bases from J, leaving 18 bases between. Germline V lookup: CDR1 SNHLY, CDR2 FYNNEI. The CDR3 sequence is 13 residues long. The CDR3 sequence: CASNLVSGTELFF. DNA of the CDR3: TGTGCCAGCAACCTTGTTTCGGGGACGGAACTGTTTTTT.

This clonotype was counted at least ten times. The V and J genes are TRBV11-2 and TRBJ2-3; 9 bases are shared with TRBD2. Germline CDR1 and CDR2: SGHAT and FQNNGV. This CDR3 has 18 residues. The V gene end was trimmed by 1 base and the J gene end by 4 bases; junction bases not matched to a gene: 12. The CDR3 nucleotides read TGTGCCAGCAGCTTAGTAGGCGCGGGAGGGCGTCGGGCAGATACGCAGTATTTT. Its protein product is CASSLVGAGGRRADTQYF.

The V gene is TRBV3-1, the J gene TRBJ2-2; D remains unclear. Trimming stripped 1 base from V and 5 bases from J, with 5 bases between. Germline V gives CDR1 LGHDT, CDR2 YNNKEL (reference sequence). This CDR3 contains 13 residues. As DNA, the CDR3 is TGTGCCAGCAGCCAAGGTTGGACCGGGGAGCTGTTTTTT. Its translation is CASSQGWTGELFF.

The rearrangement joins TRBV13 to TRBJ2-2, with D perhaps matching TRBD1 (5 bases). Germline V lookup: CDR1 PRHDT, CDR2 FYEKMQ (reference sequence). V was clipped by 5 bases and J by 2 bases, with 9 bases between them. This CDR3 comprises 14 residues. This CDR3 is CASSMTVNTGELFF. In DNA form, the CDR3 reads TGTGCCAGCAGCATGACAGTTAACACCGGGGAGCTGTTTTTT.

This clonotype has a count of ten or more. The gene calls are TRBV5-6 and TRBJ1-1, with 9 bases that match TRBD1. V shed 4 bases and J 5 bases; nucleotides not matched to a gene: 6. Germline lookup yields CDR1 SGHDT and CDR2 YYEEEE. CDR3 length equals 14 residues. The CDR3: CASSRTGERTEAFF. The CDR3 DNA follows: TGTGCCAGCAGCCGGACAGGGGAGAGGACTGAAGCTTTCTTT.

This chain connects TRBV20-1 to TRBJ1-1, with 9 bases identical to TRBD1. There are 14 residues in the CDR3. CDR1 and CDR2 from the germline V gene are DFQATT and SNEGSKA (reference sequence). V lost 2 bases and J lost 3; bases outside the gene matches: 4. CDR3 sequence: CSARTQGADTEAFF. The CDR3 DNA sequence: TGCAGTGCTAGAACACAGGGGGCGGACACTGAAGCTTTCTTT.